These 24 T cell receptor beta chains originate from one sample sequenced in a study of blood T cell repertoires in COVID-19. Repertoires were generated with immunoSEQ multiplex PCR, while TCRdb's copy carries only in-frame clones and drops some. In the table there are roughly 160,000 clones, roughly 85% of which are singletons. Source material: peripheral blood. The receptors derive from a woman aged 50 to 65 with COVID-19, enrolled during active disease.

This clone has more than one count but fewer than ten. The chain has TRBV10-3 and TRBJ2-2; maybe TRBD2 (5 bases). Trimming cost V 11 bases and J 3 bases, with 16 bases left between them. CDR3 length equals 14 residues. Germline-derived CDR1 and CDR2 are ENHRY and SYGVKD. The CDR3 reads CASRRVADTGELFF. The CDR3 DNA sequence: TGTGCCTCCAGGCGGGTGGCCGACACCGGGGAGCTGTTTTTT.

V and J are TRBV5-1 and TRBJ2-2; D remains ambiguous. Per germline, CDR1 SGHRS and CDR2 YFSETQ. This CDR3 is built from 15 residues. V was trimmed by 0 bases and J by 1 base, leaving 7 bases between them. The CDR3 bases are TGCGCCAGCAGCTTGGTTGCGGTGAACACCGGGGAGCTGTTTTTT. Translation: CASSLVAVNTGELFF.

The rearrangement links TRBV10-1 to TRBJ2-7, with D maybe TRBD1 (5 bases). Germline-derived CDR1 and CDR2 are WNHNN and SYGVQD (reference sequence). V lost 3 bases and J 8 bases, leaving 14 bases between the germline ends. The CDR3 sequence is 13 residues long. DNA of the CDR3: TGCGCCAGCAGTGATGCCCAGGGCTGGAAGCAGTACTTC. This sequence encodes CASSDAQGWKQYF.

This clone was recorded once. The rearrangement joins TRBV7-8 to TRBJ1-1; 7 bases line up with TRBD1. Germline V CDR1 and CDR2: SGHVS, FQNEAQ. V lost 0 bases, J lost 2 bases, and 3 bases stayed unmatched. CDR3 length: 15 residues. The CDR3, as DNA: TGTGCCAGCAGCTTAGCTCGACAGGGCAACACTGAAGCTTTCTTT. It codes for CASSLARQGNTEAFF. The entire variable domain, with the rest obtained from reference TRBV7-8 and TRBJ1-1, is as follows: GAGVSQSPRYKVAKRGQDVALRCDPISGHVSLFWYQQALGQGPEFLTYFQNEAQLDKSGLPSDRFFAERPEGSVSTLKIQRTQQEDSAVYLCASSLARQGNTEAFFGQGTRLTVV.

This chain connects TRBV4-1 to TRBJ1-2, with D possibly matching TRBD1 (6 bases). The CDR3 contains 15 residues. Germline lookup yields CDR1 MGHRA and CDR2 YSYEKL. V lost 1 base and J 7 bases, leaving 16 bases between the germline ends. The CDR3 DNA follows: TGCGCCAGCAGCCAAGGATGGGGGGGCTCGGGTGGCTACACCTTC. Amino acid sequence: CASSQGWGGSGGYTF.

This sequence joins TRBV11-2 and TRBJ1-2; D is unclear. Germline lookup yields CDR1 SGHAT and CDR2 FQNNGV. The CDR3 totals 14 residues. The germline V and J ends were trimmed by 0 bases and 4 bases, with 9 bases remaining between them. DNA for the CDR3: TGTGCCAGCAGCTTAGAGGGCAGCTTCTATGGCTACACCTTC. It encodes CASSLEGSFYGYTF.

This clone has a single count. V usage is TRBV30 and J usage is TRBJ1-1, with 7 nucleotides matching TRBD1. With V trimmed by 5 bases and J by 5 bases, 5 bases remained unmatched. This CDR3 comprises 12 residues. Germline V gene data show CDR1 as GTSNPN and CDR2 as SVGIG (reference sequence). The CDR3 sequence is CAWGGGWTEAFF. CDR3 nucleotide sequence: TGTGCCTGGGGAGGGGGCTGGACTGAAGCTTTCTTT.

CDR3 nucleotide sequence: TGTGCCAGCAGCTTAGATGGAGCCACTCTCTATGGCTACACCTTC. Its translation is CASSLDGATLYGYTF. The gene calls are TRBV7-2 and TRBJ1-2, with D uncertain. The CDR3 is 15 residues long. Per germline, CDR1 SGHTA and CDR2 FQGNSA. With 1 base removed from V and 4 bases from J, the gap between germline ends came to 13 bases.

V gene TRBV2 combines with J gene TRBJ2-7; 9 bases match TRBD2. In germline, CDR1 is SNHLY, CDR2 FYNNEI. The CDR3 totals 16 residues. Losses at the gene ends were 0 bases for V and 4 bases for J; bases not matched to a gene: 7. In nucleotides, the CDR3 is TGTGCCAGCAGTGAAGCGGAGCGGGGGGTTAGTTACGAGCAGTACTTC. Translated, it gives CASSEAERGVSYEQYF.

This chain links TRBV7-9 with TRBJ2-1; D is undetermined. The CDR3 is 13 residues long. Per germline, CDR1 SEHNR and CDR2 FQNEAQ (reference sequence). V was pared by 1 base and J by 7 bases, with 8 bases between. The CDR3 is CASSLGSENEQFF. In nucleotides, the CDR3 is TGTGCCAGCAGCTTAGGGTCTGAGAATGAGCAGTTCTTC.

In its sample, this clone was seen once. The chain recombines TRBV30 with TRBJ2-7, with TRBD1 identical over 10 bases. After removal of 5 bases from V and 3 bases from J, the junction contained 1 base not matched to a gene. There are 12 residues in the CDR3. Germline CDR1 reads GTSNPN; CDR2 reads SVGIG (reference sequence). CDR3: CAWGQGDYEQYF. The CDR3 DNA reads TGTGCCTGGGGACAGGGGGACTACGAGCAGTACTTC.

The chain carries TRBV2 and TRBJ2-6; 9 nucleotides match TRBD1. The CDR3 runs to 16 residues. The V gene end was trimmed by 7 bases and the J gene end by 3 bases; junction bases not matched to a gene: 7. Germline V gives CDR1 SNHLY, CDR2 FYNNEI. The CDR3 region is CASTLQGARGANVLTF. In DNA form, the CDR3 reads TGTGCCAGCACTTTACAGGGGGCGCGTGGGGCCAACGTCCTGACTTTC.

This clone was counted only a few times. J is TRBJ2-2 and V is TRBV10-1; 7 positions match TRBD2. Trimming took 4 bases from V and 5 from J; bases not matched to a gene: 4. This CDR3 has 14 amino acids. Germline-derived CDR1 and CDR2 are WNHNN and SYGVQD (reference sequence). The CDR3 loop is CASSALLATGELFF. Here the CDR3 DNA reads TGCGCCAGCAGTGCCCTACTAGCGACCGGGGAGCTGTTTTTT.

The CDR3 reads CASSTRTSGTYEQYF. The CDR3 DNA is TGTGCCAGCAGCACAAGGACTAGCGGAACCTACGAGCAGTACTTC. The chain is built from TRBV5-4 and TRBJ2-7; TRBD2 agrees at 10 bases. The CDR3 sequence is 15 residues long. Germline CDR1 is SGHNT and CDR2 is YYREEE (reference sequence). J lost 2 bases, V lost 4 bases, and 6 bases had no gene match.

The chain employs TRBV23-1 and TRBJ2-4, with D possibly being TRBD2 (5 bases). TRBV23-1 is treated as an ORF (open reading frame) with a function not yet certain. Trimming took off 0 bases at V and 0 bases at J, with 21 bases between the two ends. The CDR3 runs 20 residues. The CDR3 sequence: CASSQSRRGRAYLAKNIQYF. The CDR3, as DNA: TGCGCCAGCAGTCAATCACGGCGAGGGAGAGCTTACCTAGCCAAAAACATTCAGTACTTC.

The chain employs TRBV27 and TRBJ1-3; 8 bases match TRBD1. In germline, CDR1 is MNHEY, CDR2 SMNVEV (reference sequence). The CDR3 is made up of 15 amino acids. V shed 6 bases, J shed 4 bases, and the junction held 8 bases outside the gene matches. Here the CDR3 DNA reads TGTGCCAGCAGATCGACAGGGGCGGAAGGAAACACCATATATTTT. Its protein product is CASRSTGAEGNTIYF.

This sequence joins TRBV7-2 and TRBJ1-3; 7 nucleotides agree with TRBD1. Trimming removed 3 bases from V and 0 bases from J; junction bases left unmatched: 5. The CDR3 totals 16 residues. CDR1 and CDR2 (germline): SGHTA, FQGNSA. Written as DNA, the CDR3 is TGTGCCAGCAGCTTGGCCGGGACAGCCTCTGGAAACACCATATATTTT. Protein product: CASSLAGTASGNTIYF.

CDR3 sequence: CASSIPTGRGYTF. The DNA for the CDR3 is TGTGCCAGTAGTATACCGACAGGGCGCGGCTACACCTTC. The chain links TRBV19 to TRBJ1-2, with TRBD1 matching over 7 bases. CDR1 LNHDA and CDR2 SQIVND come from the germline V gene (reference sequence). There are 13 residues in the CDR3. V lost 2 bases to trimming and J lost 8 bases; unmatched junction nucleotides: 5.

This chain links TRBV5-4 with TRBJ1-2, with 10 bases fitting TRBD1. Germline values: CDR1 SGHNT, CDR2 YYREEE (reference sequence). V was clipped by 4 bases and J by 1 base; unmatched bases: 4. The CDR3 runs to 15 residues. Here the CDR3 DNA reads TGTGCCAGCAGCACCTGGGACAGGGGTAACTATGGCTACACCTTC. Residues: CASSTWDRGNYGYTF. Variable domain in full (rest from reference TRBV5-4 and TRBJ1-2): ETGVTQSPTHLIKTRGQQVTLRCSSQSGHNTVSWYQQALGQGPQFIFQYYREEENGRGNFPPRFSGLQFPNYSSELNVNALELDDSALYLCASSTWDRGNYGYTFGSGTRLTVV.

The J gene is TRBJ2-3, the V gene TRBV7-2; 8 bases fit TRBD2. Germline CDR1 and CDR2: SGHTA and FQGNSA. The CDR3 length is 15 residues. Trimming removed 7 bases from V and 2 bases from J; junction bases left unmatched: 8. In nucleotides, the CDR3 is TGTGCCAGCACCCCGAGCGGGGGTTTCACAGATACGCAGTATTTT. Its protein is CASTPSGGFTDTQYF.

The gene calls are TRBV5-1 and TRBJ1-5, with D perhaps TRBD1 (5 bases). Germline CDR1 is SGHRS and CDR2 is YFSETQ. The length of the CDR3 is 13 residues. Trimming left V 10 bases short and J 2 bases short, with 13 bases between. Written as DNA, the CDR3 is TGCGCCCCAGAGGGGAGGGGCAATCAGCCCCAGCATTTT. Protein: CAPEGRGNQPQHF.

The rearrangement uses TRBV3-1 (or the pseudogene TRBV3-2) and TRBJ1-2, with 7 bases identical to TRBD1. The V segment lost 1 base and the J segment 3 bases; nucleotides outside the gene matches: 5. This CDR3 spans 15 amino acids. Germline CDR1 reads LGHDT; CDR2 reads YNNKEL (reference sequence). The CDR3 nucleotides are TGTGCCAGCAGCCAAGGAGGGGGCGCGCACTATGGCTACACCTTC. It codes for CASSQGGGAHYGYTF.

The chain employs TRBV5-4 and TRBJ1-2; TRBD1 might be the D (5 bases). This CDR3 has 14 amino acids. Trimming removed 0 bases at V and 8 bases at J, with 14 bases between. CDR1 is SGHNT, CDR2 YYREEE, per germline (reference sequence). The CDR3 DNA reads as TGTGCCAGCAGCTTGGGGGGGGTAATGGGCGGCTACACCTTC. This codes for CASSLGGVMGGYTF.

The rearrangement joins TRBV7-9 to TRBJ2-1, with 9 bases matching TRBD1. Trimming took 2 bases from V and 6 from J; bases not matched to a gene: 5. The CDR3 has 15 amino acids. The germline gives CDR1 SEHNR, CDR2 FQNEAQ (reference sequence). The CDR3 coding sequence is TGTGCCAGCAGCTTAACCGGGACAGGGTTCAATGAGCAGTTCTTC. Amino acid sequence: CASSLTGTGFNEQFF.